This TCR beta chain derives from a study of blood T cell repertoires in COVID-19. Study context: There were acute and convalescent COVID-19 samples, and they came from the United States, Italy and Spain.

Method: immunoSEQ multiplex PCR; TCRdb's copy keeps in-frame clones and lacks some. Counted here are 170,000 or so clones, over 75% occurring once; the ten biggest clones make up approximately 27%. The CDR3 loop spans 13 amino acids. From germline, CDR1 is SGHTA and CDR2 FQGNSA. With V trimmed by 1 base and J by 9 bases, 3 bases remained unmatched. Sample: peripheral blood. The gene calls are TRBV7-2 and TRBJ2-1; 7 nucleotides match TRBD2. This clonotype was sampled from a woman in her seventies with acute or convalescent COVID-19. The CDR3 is CASSLGGRGEQFF. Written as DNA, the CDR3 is TGTGCCAGCAGCTTAGGCGGGAGAGGTGAGCAGTTCTTC.